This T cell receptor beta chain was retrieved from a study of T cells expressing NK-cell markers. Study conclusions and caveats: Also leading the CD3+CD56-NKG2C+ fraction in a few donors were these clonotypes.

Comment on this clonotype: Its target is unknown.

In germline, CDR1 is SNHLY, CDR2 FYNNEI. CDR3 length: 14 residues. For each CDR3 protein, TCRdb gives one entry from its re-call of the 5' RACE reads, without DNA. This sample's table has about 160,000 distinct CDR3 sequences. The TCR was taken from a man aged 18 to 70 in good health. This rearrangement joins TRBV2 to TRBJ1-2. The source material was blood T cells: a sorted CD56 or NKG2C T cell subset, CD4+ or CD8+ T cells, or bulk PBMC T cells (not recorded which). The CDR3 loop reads CASSPDSGGWGYTF. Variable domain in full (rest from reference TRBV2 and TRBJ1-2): EPEVTQTPSHQVTQMGQEVILRCVPISNHLYFYWYRQILGQKVEFLVSFYNNEISEKSEIFDDQFSVERPDGSNFTLKIRSTKLEDSAMYFCASSPDSGGWGYTFGSGTRLTVV.